Many counts were recorded for the clone carrying this TCR beta chain. Its antigen is currently unknown. RNA transcripts provided the template for amplifying TCR beta CDR3 regions. First-round RT-PCR used HTBI primers; second-round multiplex PCR followed. MiXCR, run by TCRdb on the multiplex PCR reads, gives a single entry per CDR3 protein. This table holds a few hundred thousand distinct CDR3 sequences, about 17% found once. The data belong to a study of Graves' ophthalmopathy and Graves' hyperthyroidism. For the study at large: Blood was drawn at initial diagnosis, before any treatment. Study-level results: A majority of expanded thyroid clonotypes exceeding 0.001 frequency were likewise present in blood. Ophthalmopathy could be told apart from stable hyperthyroidism by a 13-signature model (about 90% sensitivity, around 79% specificity).

Sequences were obtained from peripheral blood. The clonotype comes from an adult woman with stable Graves' hyperthyroidism.

The CDR3 DNA sequence: TGTGCCAGCAGCTTAGGCGTCTACTCCTACGAGCAGTACTTC. This gives the protein CASSLGVYSYEQYF. V gene TRBV7-8 combines with J gene TRBJ2-7; D not resolved. V shed 1 base and J shed 0 bases, with 7 bases lying between them. Per the germline V gene, CDR1 is SGHVS and CDR2 is FQNEAQ. This CDR3 spans 14 amino acids. The variable domain in full, with the rest retrieved from reference TRBV7-8 and TRBJ2-7, is GAGVSQSPRYKVAKRGQDVALRCDPISGHVSLFWYQQALGQGPEFLTYFQNEAQLDKSGLPSDRFFAERPEGSVSTLKIQRTQQEDSAVYLCASSLGVYSYEQYFGPGTRLTVT.